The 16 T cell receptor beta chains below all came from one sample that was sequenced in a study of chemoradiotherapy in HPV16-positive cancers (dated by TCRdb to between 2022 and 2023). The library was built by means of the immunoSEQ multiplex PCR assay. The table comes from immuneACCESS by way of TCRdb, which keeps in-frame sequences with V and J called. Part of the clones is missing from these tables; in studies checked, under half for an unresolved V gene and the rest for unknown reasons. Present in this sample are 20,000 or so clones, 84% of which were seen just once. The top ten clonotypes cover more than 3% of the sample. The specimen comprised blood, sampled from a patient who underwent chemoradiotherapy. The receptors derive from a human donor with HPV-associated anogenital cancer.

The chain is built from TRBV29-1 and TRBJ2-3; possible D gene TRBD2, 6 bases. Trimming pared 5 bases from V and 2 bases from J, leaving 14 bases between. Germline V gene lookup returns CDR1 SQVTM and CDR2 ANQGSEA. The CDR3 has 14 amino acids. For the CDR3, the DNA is TGCAGCGTTTGGGGCGGGACCACCACAGATACGCAGTATTTT. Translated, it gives CSVWGGTTTDTQYF.

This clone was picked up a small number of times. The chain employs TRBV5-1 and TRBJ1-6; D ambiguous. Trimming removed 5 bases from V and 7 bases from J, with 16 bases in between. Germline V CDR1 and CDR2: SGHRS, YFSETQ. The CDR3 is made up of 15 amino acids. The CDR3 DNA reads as TGCGCCAGCAGGGACCGTCTCGCGGGGAATTCACCCCTCCACTTT. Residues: CASRDRLAGNSPLHF.

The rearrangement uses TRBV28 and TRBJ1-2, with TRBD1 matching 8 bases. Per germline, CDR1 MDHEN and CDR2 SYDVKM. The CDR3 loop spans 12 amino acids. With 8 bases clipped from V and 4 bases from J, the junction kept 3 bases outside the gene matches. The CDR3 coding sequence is TGTGCCAGCGGGCAGGGGGCCTATGGCTACACCTTC. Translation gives CASGQGAYGYTF.

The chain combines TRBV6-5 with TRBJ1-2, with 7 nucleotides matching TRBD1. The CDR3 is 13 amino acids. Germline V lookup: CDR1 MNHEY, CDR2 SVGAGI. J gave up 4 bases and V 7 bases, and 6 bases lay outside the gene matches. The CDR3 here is CASNPGGGYGYTF. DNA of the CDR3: TGTGCCAGCAACCCAGGGGGTGGCTATGGCTACACCTTC.

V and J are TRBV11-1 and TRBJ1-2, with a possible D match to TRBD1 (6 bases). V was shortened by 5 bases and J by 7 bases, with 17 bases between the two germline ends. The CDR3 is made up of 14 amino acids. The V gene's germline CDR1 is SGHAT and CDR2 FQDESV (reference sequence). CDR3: CASSPRDPGAGYTF. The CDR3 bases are TGTGCCAGCAGCCCCCGGGACCCGGGGGCTGGCTACACCTTC.

Here the CDR3 DNA reads TGCGCCAGCAGCCAAGACGGCCCAGGGAGAAACACCGGGGAGCTGTTTTTT. Its protein is CASSQDGPGRNTGELFF. This sequence joins TRBV4-3 and TRBJ2-2; possibly TRBD1 or TRBD2 for D (5 bases each). The CDR3 length is 17 residues. The V end was cut by 0 bases, the J end by 2 bases, with 13 bases between. Germline lookup yields CDR1 LGHNA and CDR2 YSLEER.

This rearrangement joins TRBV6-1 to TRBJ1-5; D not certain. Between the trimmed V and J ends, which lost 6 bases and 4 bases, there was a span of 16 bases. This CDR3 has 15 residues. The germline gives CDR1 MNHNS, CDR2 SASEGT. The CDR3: CASSDRVASNQPQHF. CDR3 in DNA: TGTGCCAGCAGCGACCGTGTGGCCTCTAATCAGCCCCAGCATTTT.

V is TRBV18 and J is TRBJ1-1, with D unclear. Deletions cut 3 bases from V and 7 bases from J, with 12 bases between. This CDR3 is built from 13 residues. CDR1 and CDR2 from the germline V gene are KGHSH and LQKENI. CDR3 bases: TGTGCCAGCTCACCCCTTAAGGACCGTGAAGCTTTCTTT. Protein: CASSPLKDREAFF. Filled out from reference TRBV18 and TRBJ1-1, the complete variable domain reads NAGVMQNPRHLVRRRGQEARLRCSPMKGHSHVYWYRQLPEEGLKFMVYLQKENIIDESGMPKERFSAEFPKEGPSILRIQQVVRGDSAAYFCASSPLKDREAFFGQGTRLTVV.

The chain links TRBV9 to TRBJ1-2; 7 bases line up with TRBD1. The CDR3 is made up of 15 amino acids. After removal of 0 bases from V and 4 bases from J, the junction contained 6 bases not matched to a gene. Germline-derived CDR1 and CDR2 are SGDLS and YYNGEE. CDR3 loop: CASSVGQGGTYGYTF. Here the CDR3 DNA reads TGTGCCAGCAGCGTAGGACAGGGCGGTACCTATGGCTACACCTTC.

The CDR3 reads CASSPQGFDGYTF. CDR3 nucleotide sequence: TGTGCCAGCAGCCCACAGGGCTTCGATGGCTACACCTTC. The gene calls are TRBV11-1 and TRBJ1-2; possible D gene TRBD1, 6 bases. The CDR3 length is 13 residues. CDR1 is SGHAT, CDR2 FQDESV, per germline (reference sequence). Trimming left V 5 bases short and J 6 bases short, with 13 bases between. The full variable domain, rest sourced from reference TRBV11-1 and TRBJ1-2, is EAEVAQSPRYKITEKSQAVAFWCDPISGHATLYWYRQILGQGPELLVQFQDESVVDDSQLPKDRFSAERLKGVDSTLKIQPAELGDSAMYLCASSPQGFDGYTFGSGTRLTVV.

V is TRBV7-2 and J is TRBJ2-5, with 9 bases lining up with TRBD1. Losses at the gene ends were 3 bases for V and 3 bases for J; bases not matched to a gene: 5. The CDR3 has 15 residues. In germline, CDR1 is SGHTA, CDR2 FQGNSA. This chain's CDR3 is CASSFHRGREETQYF. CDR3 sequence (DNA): TGTGCCAGCAGCTTCCACAGGGGGCGCGAAGAGACCCAGTACTTC.

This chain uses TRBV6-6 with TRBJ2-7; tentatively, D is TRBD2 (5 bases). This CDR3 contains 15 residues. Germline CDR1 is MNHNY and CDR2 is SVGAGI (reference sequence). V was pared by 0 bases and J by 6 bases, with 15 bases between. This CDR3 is CASSYSYGLAGEQYF. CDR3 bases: TGTGCCAGCAGTTACTCGTACGGGCTGGCGGGCGAGCAGTACTTC.

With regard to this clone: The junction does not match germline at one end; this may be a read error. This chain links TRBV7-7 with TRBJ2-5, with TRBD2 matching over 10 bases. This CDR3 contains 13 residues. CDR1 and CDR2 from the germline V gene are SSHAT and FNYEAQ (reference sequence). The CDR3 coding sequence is TGTGCTAGCAGCTTAGCGGGGGGAGAGACCCAGTACTTC. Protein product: CASSLAGGETQYF.

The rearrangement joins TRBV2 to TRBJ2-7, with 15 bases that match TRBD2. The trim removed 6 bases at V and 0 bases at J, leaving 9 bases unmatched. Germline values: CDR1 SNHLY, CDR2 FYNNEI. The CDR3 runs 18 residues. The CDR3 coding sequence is TGTGCCAGCAGGGGACTAGCGGGGGGCCTTCTAAACTCCTACGAGCAGTACTTC. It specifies CASRGLAGGLLNSYEQYF.

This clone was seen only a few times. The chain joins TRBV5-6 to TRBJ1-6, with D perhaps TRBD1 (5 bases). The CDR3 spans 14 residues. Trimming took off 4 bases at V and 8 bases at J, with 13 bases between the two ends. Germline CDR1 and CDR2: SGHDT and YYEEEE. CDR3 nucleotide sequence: TGTGCCAGCAGCCCCCTTATAGGGGATTCACCCCTCCACTTT. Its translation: CASSPLIGDSPLHF. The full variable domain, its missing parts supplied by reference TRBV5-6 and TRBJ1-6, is DAGVTQSPTHLIKTRGQQVTLRCSPKSGHDTVSWYQQALGQGPQFIFQYYEEEERQRGNFPDRFSGHQFPNYSSELNVNALLLGDSALYLCASSPLIGDSPLHFGNGTRLTVT.

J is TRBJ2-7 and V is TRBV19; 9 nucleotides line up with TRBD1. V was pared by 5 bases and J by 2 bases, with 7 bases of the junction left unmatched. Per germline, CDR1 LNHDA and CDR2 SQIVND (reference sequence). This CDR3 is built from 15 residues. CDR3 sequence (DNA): TGTGCCAGTAGTGGTCAGACAGGGGGTGCCTACGAGCAGTACTTC. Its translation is CASSGQTGGAYEQYF. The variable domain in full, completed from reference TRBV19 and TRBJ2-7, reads DGGITQSPKYLFRKEGQNVTLSCEQNLNHDAMYWYRQDPGQGLRLIYYSQIVNDFQKGDIAEGYSVSREKKESFPLTVTSAQKNPTAFYLCASSGQTGGAYEQYFGPGTRLTVT.